The sequence of this T cell receptor (beta chain) was determined in a study of blood T cells in healthy people across ages. With 0 bases removed from V and 6 bases from J, the gap between germline ends came to 13 bases. Per germline, CDR1 SGHRS and CDR2 YFSETQ. The CDR3 runs to 14 residues. Using a J-beta primer mix together with a sample-barcoded 5' primer, a second PCR was run for roughly 6 to 12 cycles. TCRdb reprocessed the 5' RACE reads with MiXCR, giving one entry per CDR3 protein. The sample lists roughly 1.9 million distinct CDR3 sequences, around 40% occurring once. The TCR sequence derives from a human donor in good health. The chain employs TRBV5-1 and TRBJ2-7; D may be TRBD2 (6 bases). Sequencing was carried out using blood. CDR3 amino acids: CASSLDDGSSEQYF. As DNA, the CDR3 is TGCGCCAGCAGCTTGGATGACGGGAGTTCCGAGCAGTACTTC.